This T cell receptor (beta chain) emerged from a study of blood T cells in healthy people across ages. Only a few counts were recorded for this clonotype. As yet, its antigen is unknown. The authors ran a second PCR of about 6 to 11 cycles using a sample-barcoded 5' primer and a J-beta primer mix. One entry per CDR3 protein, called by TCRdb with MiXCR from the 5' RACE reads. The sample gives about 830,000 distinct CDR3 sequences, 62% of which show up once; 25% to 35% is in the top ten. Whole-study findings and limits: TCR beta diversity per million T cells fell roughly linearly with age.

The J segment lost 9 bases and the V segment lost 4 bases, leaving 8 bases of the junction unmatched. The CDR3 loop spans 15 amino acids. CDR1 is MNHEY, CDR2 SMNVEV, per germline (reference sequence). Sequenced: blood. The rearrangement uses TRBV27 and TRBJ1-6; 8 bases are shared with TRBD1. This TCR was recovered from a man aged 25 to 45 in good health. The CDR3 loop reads CASSSSGGSGSPLHF. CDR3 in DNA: TGTGCCAGCAGTTCCTCAGGGGGCTCGGGTTCACCCCTCCACTTT.